The TCR beta chain under discussion was sequenced for a study of blood T cell repertoires in COVID-19. Turning to the study itself: Some COVID-19 samples were acute and others convalescent; all came from the United States, Italy and Spain. T cells, B-cell-depleted T cells, or PBMCs provided the cDNA or gDNA that served as material.

Germline lookup yields CDR1 MGHRA and CDR2 YSYEKL. Trimming took 1 base from V and 2 from J; bases not matched to a gene: 8. The CDR3 is 16 amino acids. Seattle patient enrollment occurred during active infection, with longitudinal follow-up thereafter. As originally analysed: Amplification of reference gene primers was used by the study to estimate nucleated cell counts. Sequenced by immunoSEQ multiplex PCR; TCRdb stores in-frame clones only, minus some. Clonal size and the V and J genes are those of that table, whereas D and trimming came from the DNA. The sample lists 300,000 to 400,000 clones; around 87% were seen once.

The rearrangement joins TRBV4-1 to TRBJ2-7; 7 nucleotides match TRBD1. This TCR derives from a woman aged 60-70 years with COVID-19, enrolled during active disease. Sequencing was done on a sample of peripheral blood. CDR3 in DNA: TGCGCCAGCAGCCAAGGACAGGGATTAGGGCCCTACGAGCAGTACTTC. Protein sequence: CASSQGQGLGPYEQYF.